One TCR beta chain is described in this entry. This CDR3 is 17 amino acids long. Germline V gene sequence: CDR1 MNHNS, CDR2 SASEGT. V lost 1 base and J lost 0; bases outside the gene matches: 6. Assay used: immunoSEQ multiplex PCR; TCRdb lists only in-frame clones, some missing. The sample includes 35,000 or so clones, roughly 78% of them seen just once. The data were obtained in a study of OX40 agonist ivuxolimab in advanced cancers. Across the study: The patients' treatment was ivuxolimab, an agonistic anti-OX40 (CD134) antibody. Enrollees could have had prior anti-PD-1, anti-PD-L1 or anti-CTLA-4 therapy, which under 50% had received. Enrolled patients in dose escalation had cancers that were hepatocellular carcinoma, melanoma, renal cell or head and neck cancer.

The chain is built from TRBV6-1 and TRBJ2-1; 7 nucleotides line up with TRBD2. The sample consisted of CD4+ or CD8+ T cells sorted from blood, taken in a trial of the OX40 agonist ivuxolimab. This sequence originates from an adult with an advanced solid tumor such as melanoma, head and neck, liver or kidney cancer. This chain's CDR3 is CASSEVGGSSSYNEQFF. The CDR3, as DNA: TGTGCCAGCAGTGAAGTGGGCGGGAGTAGCTCCTACAATGAGCAGTTCTTC.